Below, 14 T cell receptor beta chains from the same sample are listed, as sequenced in a study of OX40 agonist ivuxolimab in advanced cancers. Produced via immunoSEQ multiplex PCR; TCRdb's table is partial and in-frame only. The sample lists about 90,000 clones, roughly nine tenths occurring once. The sequencing used CD4+ or CD8+ T cells sorted from blood, collected in a trial of the OX40 agonist ivuxolimab. These receptors all stem from an adult with an advanced solid tumor such as melanoma, head and neck, liver or kidney cancer.

V and J are TRBV7-9 and TRBJ1-1; possible D gene TRBD1, 5 bases. Germline V gene sequence: CDR1 SEHNR, CDR2 FQNEAQ (reference sequence). V was shortened by 1 base and J by 7 bases, with 10 bases between the two germline ends. The CDR3 length is 13 residues. The CDR3, as DNA: TGTGCCAGCAGCTTAGTATCGGGGGATGAAGCTTTCTTT. This sequence encodes CASSLVSGDEAFF.

The V gene is TRBV27, the J gene TRBJ2-7, with 9 bases identical to TRBD1. Per germline, CDR1 MNHEY and CDR2 SMNVEV (reference sequence). The V and J ends lost 5 bases and 7 bases, in that order; junction bases with no gene match: 12. The CDR3 is 15 residues long. The CDR3 nucleotides read TGTGCCAGCAGTGCAGCCGGGACAGGGTCGAGGGAGCAGTACTTC. Residues: CASSAAGTGSREQYF.

The chain combines TRBV27 with TRBJ2-1, with TRBD2 matching over 9 bases. The V segment lost 5 bases and the J segment 3 bases; nucleotides outside the gene matches: 11. Germline CDR1 MNHEY, CDR2 SMNVEV (reference sequence). The CDR3 contains 17 residues. The CDR3 DNA follows: TGTGCCAGCAGTGGAGTAGCGGGAGAAGCCCACTACAATGAGCAGTTCTTC. It is translated as CASSGVAGEAHYNEQFF.

V is TRBV7-9 and J is TRBJ1-1, with D possibly matching TRBD1 (6 bases). CDR3 size: 12 residues. Germline V gene data show CDR1 as SEHNR and CDR2 as FQNEAQ (reference sequence). Trimming removed 5 bases at V and 6 bases at J, with 10 bases between. The CDR3 nucleotides are TGTGCCAGCAGCCGTACAGGGTCTGAAGCTTTCTTT. This sequence encodes CASSRTGSEAFF.

V and J are TRBV7-2 and TRBJ2-5; D may be TRBD2 (5 bases). Trimming removed 1 base at V and 9 bases at J, with 18 bases between. The CDR3 totals 15 residues. CDR1 is SGHTA, CDR2 FQGNSA, per germline. The CDR3 region has the DNA TGTGCCAGCAGCTTAGAAAACGGCGGAGGCTTGGCCCAGTACTTC. Translation gives CASSLENGGGLAQYF. The whole variable domain, filled in from reference TRBV7-2 and TRBJ2-5, reads GAGVSQSPSNKVTEKGKDVELRCDPISGHTALYWYRQSLGQGLEFLIYFQGNSAPDKSGLPSDRFSAERTGGSVSTLTIQRTQQEDSAVYLCASSLENGGGLAQYFGPGTRLLVL.

The chain carries TRBV7-9 and TRBJ2-4, with D possibly called TRBD1 or TRBD2 (6 bases each). This CDR3 has 16 amino acids. Trimming removed 5 bases from V and 3 bases from J, with 17 bases in between. Looked up from germline, CDR1 is SEHNR and CDR2 is FQNEAQ (reference sequence). The CDR3 reads CASSGASEGDKNIQYF. The CDR3 DNA reads TGTGCCAGCAGCGGAGCCTCGGAGGGGGACAAAAACATTCAGTACTTC.

V and J are TRBV5-1 and TRBJ2-7; 11 nucleotides match TRBD1. Losses at the gene ends were 3 bases for V and 3 bases for J; bases not matched to a gene: 2. This CDR3 region has 14 residues. The germline gives CDR1 SGHRS, CDR2 YFSETQ. CDR3 DNA sequence: TGCGCCAGCAGCTGGGGGACAGGGGGCTACGAGCAGTACTTC. This gives the protein CASSWGTGGYEQYF.

J is TRBJ2-7 and V is TRBV27, with 7 bases that match TRBD1. Looked up from germline, CDR1 is MNHEY and CDR2 is SMNVEV (reference sequence). The CDR3 is 16 amino acids. The V and J ends lost 3 bases and 3 bases, in that order; junction bases with no gene match: 11. The CDR3 DNA sequence: TGTGCCAGCAGTTTTCATTATGGGCCAGGGGGCTACGAGCAGTACTTC. Its translation is CASSFHYGPGGYEQYF.

The chain recombines TRBV6-1 with TRBJ1-2; no reliable D call. The germline gives CDR1 MNHNS, CDR2 SASEGT. V lost 0 bases, J lost 7 bases, and 15 bases lay in between. The CDR3 runs to 15 residues. DNA for the CDR3: TGTGCCAGCAGTGAAGCTGCGCGGACTTGGAGTGGCTACACCTTC. Amino acid sequence: CASSEAARTWSGYTF.

The rearrangement uses TRBV29-1 and TRBJ1-3; TRBD1 matches at 10 bases. The ends lost 5 bases at V and 8 bases at J; junction bases unmatched: 6. This CDR3 region has 13 residues. Germline V gene sequence: CDR1 SQVTM, CDR2 ANQGSEA. For the CDR3, the DNA is TGCAGCGTTAGGGACAGGGGATGGGACACCATATATTTT. It is translated as CSVRDRGWDTIYF.

This rearrangement joins TRBV30 to TRBJ1-1; no firm D call. The CDR3 covers 12 residues. CDR1 is GTSNPN, CDR2 SVGIG, per germline (reference sequence). The ends were cut back, 8 bases at V and 4 bases at J, with 14 bases in the middle. CDR3 loop: CAALGSGTEAFF. In DNA, the CDR3 is TGTGCCGCATTGGGGAGTGGCACTGAAGCTTTCTTT.

V usage is TRBV19 and J usage is TRBJ1-5; TRBD1 might be the D (5 bases). Germline CDR1 reads LNHDA; CDR2 reads SQIVND (reference sequence). The CDR3 is made up of 14 amino acids. Trimming left V 8 bases short and J 2 bases short, with 13 bases between. CDR3 sequence (DNA): TGTGCCAGTCGGGGGTCGTCGGGCAATCAGCCCCAGCATTTT. Translation gives CASRGSSGNQPQHF.

The gene calls are TRBV19 and TRBJ1-1, with a weak D call TRBD1 (6 bases). Germline V gives CDR1 LNHDA, CDR2 SQIVND (reference sequence). The CDR3 is 13 residues long. CDR3 nucleotide sequence: TGTAACCCCGTCAGGGGACTGAACACTGAAGCTTTCTTT. It specifies CNPVRGLNTEAFF.

The chain is built from TRBV9 and TRBJ1-1, with D unclear. The CDR3 extends over 15 amino acids. Per germline, CDR1 SGDLS and CDR2 YYNGEE. Trimming pared 3 bases from V and 1 base from J, leaving 13 bases between. The CDR3, as DNA: TGTGCCAGCAGCGCGTGGGAAGGGAAGAACACTGAAGCTTTCTTT. Translated: CASSAWEGKNTEAFF.